This T cell receptor beta chain was obtained from a study of radiotherapy plus CTLA-4 blockade in lung cancer (dated by TCRdb to 2017 to 2018). As for the study more broadly: Objective responses occurred in roughly 19% of enrolled patients, and 31% achieved disease control.

CDR1 and CDR2, looked up from the germline V gene, are SGHRS and YFSETQ. Taken from cysteine to phenylalanine, the CDR3 has 12 residues. Only the CDR3 DNA stays, 36 bases, in frame from base 1. Trimming removed 0 bases from V and 3 bases from J, leaving 4 bases between the germline ends. What the authors observed across the whole study: TCR clones derived from tumors expanded in peripheral blood after treatment with radiotherapy and ipilimumab. The strongest predictors of response, as reported, were early dynamic changes in blood T cell clones along with a rise in serum interferon-beta after radiation.

The study tested focal radiation therapy combined with CTLA-4 blockade (ipilimumab) in patients with chemo-refractory metastatic non-small-cell lung cancer. On this clone itself: Its specific antigen is unknown. One base away there is no much larger clone; base qualities are not given. This same CDR3 is encoded by further DNA sequences in the sample.

Library prep was done by the immunoSEQ multiplex PCR assay. TCRdb carries this immuneACCESS record with in-frame sequences only. Its versions omit some clonotypes, under half of them owing to an unresolved V gene in the studies checked, with the rest unexplained. The sample table records 84,000 or so clones; over 75% of these occur just once. The ten most abundant clones make up about 15% of the sample. The receptor's source is a human donor with non-small cell lung cancer that progressed on radiotherapy plus ipilimumab. The receptor chain draws on TRBV5-1 and TRBJ2-7, with no confident D gene call. This material consisted of peripheral blood, taken from a patient treated with radiotherapy plus ipilimumab. The CDR3 protein is CASSLEGYEQYF. The DNA is TGCGCCAGCAGCTTGGAGGGCTACGAGCAGTACTTC.